Shown below are 5 T cell receptor beta chains from a single sample sequenced in a study of shared clonotypes between healthy human individuals. Naive-designated CD8 cells lacked CD45RO, were positively enriched for CCR7, and omitted terminally differentiated effector memory CD45RA+ cells. Sequencing used immunoSEQ multiplex PCR; TCRdb keeps in-frame clones, though not all of them. The profile covers millions of clones, with about 93% appearing a single time and around 1.7% taken by the ten largest. The sample consisted of naive CD8+ T cells from PBMCs. The receptors were gathered from a man aged 18-30 years in good health. Some clones in this sample may be carry-over from other donors' samples.

The chain is built from TRBV7-9 and TRBJ1-5; D is uncertain. CDR3 length: 14 residues. Trimming pared 1 base from V and 8 bases from J, leaving 12 bases between. From germline, CDR1 is SEHNR and CDR2 FQNEAQ (reference sequence). For the CDR3, the DNA is TGTGCCAGCAGCTTAGGAGGGAGTGAAAAGCCCCAGCATTTT. Protein: CASSLGGSEKPQHF.

Concerning this clone: Other DNA variants within this sample encode the same CDR3. The genes are TRBV7-9 and TRBJ2-7; TRBD1 matches 11 bases. With 5 bases clipped from V and 7 bases from J, the junction kept 10 bases outside the gene matches. CDR3 length equals 15 residues. Per the germline V gene, CDR1 is SEHNR and CDR2 is FQNEAQ (reference sequence). Here the CDR3 DNA reads TGTGCCAGCAGCCTTTCCGGGACAGGGGGAGATGAGCAGTACTTC. Its protein product is CASSLSGTGGDEQYF.

This chain uses TRBV27 with TRBJ1-4, with D tentatively TRBD1 (5 bases). The V gene lost 5 bases and the J gene lost 4 bases, with 14 bases spanning the gap. This CDR3 is built from 15 residues. CDR1 MNHEY and CDR2 SMNVEV come from the germline V gene (reference sequence). The CDR3 sequence is CASSPRTYLNEKLFF. For the CDR3, the DNA is TGTGCCAGCAGTCCACGGACATACCTTAATGAAAAACTGTTTTTT.

The V call is TRBV9, the J call TRBJ2-5; 7 positions match TRBD1. J lost 5 bases, V lost 1 base, and 8 bases had no gene match. This CDR3 is built from 15 residues. The V gene's germline CDR1 is SGDLS and CDR2 YYNGEE. The CDR3 loop reads CASSVWTGEGETQYF. The CDR3 nucleotides read TGTGCCAGCAGCGTATGGACAGGCGAGGGGGAGACCCAGTACTTC.

The rearrangement uses TRBV9 and TRBJ2-2, with TRBD2 matching 10 bases. From germline, CDR1 is SGDLS and CDR2 YYNGEE. The CDR3 length is 18 residues. J was trimmed by 4 bases and V by 1 base; bases with no gene match: 10. DNA of the CDR3: TGTGCCAGCAGCGTACCGACACAGCGGGAGGGCGTCACCGGGGAGCTGTTTTTT. Protein sequence: CASSVPTQREGVTGELFF.